The 31 T cell receptor beta chains below were found in one sample sequenced in a study of blood T cell repertoires in COVID-19. The repertoire was sequenced with immunoSEQ multiplex PCR; TCRdb's copy has only in-frame clones and lacks some. The table records 35,000 or so clones, approximately 81% of them present only once. The sample consisted of peripheral blood. The source of these receptors is a man older than 75 with active or convalescent COVID-19.

The J gene is TRBJ1-2, the V gene TRBV12-3 or TRBV12-4; D ambiguous. V was trimmed by 7 bases and J by 4 bases, leaving 13 bases between them. This CDR3 comprises 13 residues. In DNA, the CDR3 is TGTGCCAGCACTCTGAGGGAGGCCTATGGCTACACCTTC. Translation gives CASTLREAYGYTF.

The chain carries TRBV20-1 and TRBJ1-2; 9 bases map to TRBD1. The V and J ends lost 3 bases and 4 bases, in that order; junction bases with no gene match: 12. CDR1 and CDR2 (germline): DFQATT, SNEGSKA (reference sequence). The CDR3 has 16 residues. The CDR3: CSASTVTGGAGYGYTF. CDR3 DNA sequence: TGCAGTGCTAGTACCGTAACAGGGGGCGCCGGCTATGGCTACACCTTC.

This chain joins TRBV4-1 and TRBJ1-5, with 12 positions matching TRBD1. Germline trimming cut 1 base from V and 9 bases from J; bases unmatched to any gene: 13. The length of the CDR3 is 18 residues. Germline CDR1 reads MGHRA; CDR2 reads YSYEKL. For the CDR3, the DNA is TGCGCCAGCAGCCAAGCGGCCGGGACAGGGGGCGTTGGCTGGCCCCAGCATTTT. Its protein product is CASSQAAGTGGVGWPQHF.

The chain's CDR3 is CATSDLVRQGTGELFF. CDR3 coding DNA: TGTGCCACCAGTGATTTGGTGAGACAGGGCACCGGGGAGCTGTTTTTT. This chain connects TRBV24-1 to TRBJ2-2, with TRBD1 matching over 7 bases. The junction had 4 bases not matched to a gene; V was cut back by 0 bases and J by 4 bases. CDR3 size: 16 residues. CDR1 and CDR2 from the germline V gene are KGHDR and SFDVKD.

The chain joins TRBV4-3 to TRBJ2-3; 10 bases line up with TRBD1. In germline, CDR1 is LGHNA, CDR2 YSLEER. Trimming cost V 0 bases and J 4 bases; bases outside gene matches: 4. The CDR3 loop spans 16 amino acids. CDR3 residues: CASSQDPGQGADTQYF. The CDR3, as DNA: TGCGCCAGCAGCCAAGATCCCGGACAGGGGGCAGATACGCAGTATTTT.

This chain connects TRBV4-3 to TRBJ1-4; 7 bases map to TRBD1. Germline loops: CDR1 LGHNA, CDR2 YSLEER. V lost 9 bases, J lost 3 bases, and 7 bases stayed unmatched. This CDR3 spans 14 amino acids. The CDR3 DNA sequence: TGCGCCAGTACCCGGGACAGAGCTAATGAAAAACTGTTTTTT. Translating gives CASTRDRANEKLFF.

This chain uses TRBV12-5 with TRBJ2-3; D may be TRBD2 (6 bases). The CDR3 covers 13 residues. Deletions cut 6 bases from V and 2 bases from J, with 9 bases between. From germline, CDR1 is LGHNT and CDR2 FRNRAP. CDR3 sequence: CASGRDFTDTQYF. The CDR3 bases are TGTGCTAGTGGACGGGACTTCACAGATACGCAGTATTTT.

V and J are TRBV18 and TRBJ2-7; TRBD2 agrees at 13 bases. After removal of 3 bases from V and 5 bases from J, the junction contained 13 bases not matched to a gene. The germline CDR1 and CDR2 sequences are KGHSH and LQKENI. The CDR3 is made up of 18 amino acids. CDR3 protein: CASSPLGLAGASGNEQYF. As DNA, the CDR3 is TGTGCCAGCTCACCCCTCGGACTAGCGGGGGCATCTGGCAACGAGCAGTACTTC.

This CDR3 reads CASSQGLSGSLYEQYF. The CDR3 region has the DNA TGCGCCAGCAGCCAAGGTCTAAGCGGGAGTCTCTACGAGCAGTACTTC. V is TRBV4-3 and J is TRBJ2-7, with 8 bases lining up with TRBD2. Looked up from germline, CDR1 is LGHNA and CDR2 is YSLEER. V shed 1 base and J 3 bases; nucleotides not matched to a gene: 8. The CDR3 length is 16 residues.

A single count supports this clone. The V gene is TRBV7-2, the J gene TRBJ2-7, with D perhaps TRBD2 (5 bases). Germline-derived CDR1 and CDR2 are SGHTA and FQGNSA. Trimming took off 5 bases at V and 2 bases at J, with 7 bases between the two ends. The CDR3 has 12 amino acids. The CDR3 reads CASSQTTYEQYF. The CDR3 nucleotides are TGTGCCAGCAGCCAGACTACCTACGAGCAGTACTTC.

The chain carries TRBV2 and TRBJ1-5, with 7 positions matching TRBD1. The V and J ends lost 6 bases and 0 bases, in that order; junction bases with no gene match: 5. Looked up from germline, CDR1 is SNHLY and CDR2 is FYNNEI. The CDR3 spans 15 residues. The CDR3 is CASSLNRGSNQPQHF. In DNA, the CDR3 is TGTGCCAGCAGCCTAAACAGGGGTAGCAATCAGCCCCAGCATTTT.

The V and J genes are TRBV3-1 (or the pseudogene TRBV3-2) and TRBJ1-3; D ambiguous. The ends were cut back, 1 base at V and 2 bases at J, with 9 bases in the middle. The CDR3 is 15 residues long. Germline loops: CDR1 LGHDT, CDR2 YNNKEL (reference sequence). CDR3: CASSQAGDTGNTIYF. The CDR3 coding sequence is TGTGCCAGCAGCCAAGCAGGCGATACTGGAAACACCATATATTTT.

V usage is TRBV9 and J usage is TRBJ2-3; 8 positions match TRBD2. Losses at the gene ends were 0 bases for V and 3 bases for J; bases not matched to a gene: 9. The CDR3 covers 17 residues. Germline-derived CDR1 and CDR2 are SGDLS and YYNGEE. CDR3 nucleotide sequence: TGTGCCAGCAGCGTAGGTCAACTAGCGGAAGGTACAGATACGCAGTATTTT. Translated: CASSVGQLAEGTDTQYF.

Only a few counts were recorded for this clone. The chain is built from TRBV29-1 and TRBJ2-3; the match to TRBD1 covers 7 bases. V trimming: 5 bases; J trimming: 0 bases; junction bases outside the gene matches: 5. This CDR3 is 14 amino acids long. Per the germline V gene, CDR1 is SQVTM and CDR2 is ANQGSEA. CDR3: CSVYKGQSTDTQYF. DNA for the CDR3: TGCAGCGTTTACAAGGGACAGAGCACAGATACGCAGTATTTT.

This clone was seen a single time. The chain is built from TRBV7-2 and TRBJ1-5; 8 positions match TRBD1. Germline V lookup: CDR1 SGHTA, CDR2 FQGNSA. With 3 bases clipped from V and 6 bases from J, the junction kept 7 bases outside the gene matches. This CDR3 region has 15 residues. CDR3 in amino acids: CASSFSRTGSQPQHF. Here the CDR3 DNA reads TGTGCCAGCAGCTTTTCGCGGACAGGGAGTCAGCCCCAGCATTTT. Variable domain in full (rest from reference TRBV7-2 and TRBJ1-5): GAGVSQSPSNKVTEKGKDVELRCDPISGHTALYWYRQSLGQGLEFLIYFQGNSAPDKSGLPSDRFSAERTGGSVSTLTIQRTQQEDSAVYLCASSFSRTGSQPQHFGDGTRLSIL.

About this clone itself: One junction end disagrees with the germline gene, perhaps due to a read error. This rearrangement joins TRBV4-2 to TRBJ2-1, with a tentative D call TRBD1 (5 bases). CDR1 and CDR2 from the germline V gene are LGHNA and YNFKEQ. This CDR3 contains 16 residues. For the CDR3, the DNA is TGTGCCAACAGCCAAGTCAGCGTGGGCCAGGGCGTGCGGCAGTTCTTC. Its protein product is CANSQVSVGQGVRQFF.

The J gene is TRBJ1-4, the V gene TRBV20-1; D gene unclear. The CDR3 is 16 amino acids. V lost 3 bases and J lost 0, with 14 bases in between. Germline V CDR1 and CDR2: DFQATT, SNEGSKA (reference sequence). CDR3 protein: CSASGAASATNEKLFF. The CDR3 DNA sequence: TGCAGTGCTAGTGGTGCAGCTAGTGCAACTAATGAAAAACTGTTTTTT.

This clone was observed a handful of times. V gene TRBV18 combines with J gene TRBJ2-7; the match to TRBD1 covers 7 bases. The CDR3 runs to 16 residues. Germline lookup yields CDR1 KGHSH and CDR2 LQKENI. V lost 3 bases to trimming and J lost 3 bases; unmatched junction nucleotides: 11. CDR3 sequence (DNA): TGTGCCAGCTCACCCGGGGACAGACCCCTAAACTACGAGCAGTACTTC. It translates to CASSPGDRPLNYEQYF.

This clone was recorded a few times. The CDR3 DNA is TGTGCCAGTAGTATTGGGGGGGGGCTCAGGAATCAGCCCCAGCATTTT. This codes for CASSIGGGLRNQPQHF. The gene calls are TRBV19 and TRBJ1-5, with D maybe TRBD1 (6 bases). The germline CDR1 and CDR2 sequences are LNHDA and SQIVND (reference sequence). Trimming removed 3 bases at V and 4 bases at J, with 16 bases between. The CDR3 has 16 amino acids.

The chain uses TRBV5-4 and TRBJ2-2, with D unclear. The V and J ends lost 4 bases and 6 bases respectively, with 16 bases between them. The CDR3 is made up of 15 amino acids. Germline V gene lookup returns CDR1 SGHNT and CDR2 YYREEE (reference sequence). The CDR3 protein is CASSHQSPSAGELFF. The DNA for the CDR3 is TGTGCCAGCAGCCACCAATCGCCCAGTGCCGGGGAGCTGTTTTTT.

The chain combines TRBV12-3 or TRBV12-4 with TRBJ1-5, with D unresolved. The V end lost 6 bases, the J end lost 3 bases, and 6 bases lay between the germline ends. This CDR3 is 12 amino acids long. Here the CDR3 reads CASSRINQPQHF. The CDR3 DNA reads as TGTGCCAGCAGCAGAATCAATCAGCCCCAGCATTTT.

J is TRBJ2-1 and V is TRBV4-3, with D possibly being TRBD1 (6 bases). Trimming left V 1 base short and J 3 bases short, with 19 bases between. Per the germline V gene, CDR1 is LGHNA and CDR2 is YSLEER. CDR3 size: 18 residues. CDR3 nucleotide sequence: TGCGCCAGCAGCCAAGTGGTAGGCACAGGGATAGACTACAATGAGCAGTTCTTC. This translates into CASSQVVGTGIDYNEQFF.

This chain connects TRBV7-8 to TRBJ1-1, with D possibly being TRBD1 (5 bases). CDR3 length equals 16 residues. Trimming removed 0 bases at V and 1 base at J, with 12 bases between. Germline CDR1 is SGHVS and CDR2 is FQNEAQ. DNA of the CDR3: TGTGCCAGCAGCTTAGCAAGGCAGGGAGGGAACACTGAAGCTTTCTTT. As protein: CASSLARQGGNTEAFF. The full variable domain, with the rest looked up from reference TRBV7-8 and TRBJ1-1, is GAGVSQSPRYKVAKRGQDVALRCDPISGHVSLFWYQQALGQGPEFLTYFQNEAQLDKSGLPSDRFFAERPEGSVSTLKIQRTQQEDSAVYLCASSLARQGGNTEAFFGQGTRLTVV.

This clone was found a few times. The chain employs TRBV7-2 and TRBJ1-6, with a tentative D call TRBD1 (5 bases). V was pared by 5 bases and J by 7 bases, with 15 bases between. The CDR3 extends over 15 amino acids. Germline-derived CDR1 and CDR2 are SGHTA and FQGNSA. CDR3 sequence: CASSLVRGDNSPLHF. For the CDR3, the DNA is TGTGCCAGCAGCCTCGTACGGGGGGACAATTCACCCCTCCACTTT.

The gene calls are TRBV7-2 and TRBJ1-1; D remains unclear. V was trimmed by 1 base and J by 5 bases, leaving 11 bases between them. Germline V gives CDR1 SGHTA, CDR2 FQGNSA. There are 14 residues in the CDR3. The CDR3 bases are TGTGCCAGCAGCTTAGGGGTAGAGGGAACTGAAGCTTTCTTT. Protein: CASSLGVEGTEAFF. Complete variable domain (other parts from reference TRBV7-2 and TRBJ1-1): GAGVSQSPSNKVTEKGKDVELRCDPISGHTALYWYRQSLGQGLEFLIYFQGNSAPDKSGLPSDRFSAERTGGSVSTLTIQRTQQEDSAVYLCASSLGVEGTEAFFGQGTRLTVV.

This sequence joins TRBV11-2 and TRBJ2-5; possible D gene TRBD2, 6 bases. The germline V and J ends were trimmed by 1 base and 7 bases, with 16 bases remaining between them. Per the germline V gene, CDR1 is SGHAT and CDR2 is FQNNGV. The CDR3 length is 15 residues. CDR3: CASSLGTSEGMTQYF. Here the CDR3 DNA reads TGTGCCAGCAGCTTAGGGACTTCGGAGGGGATGACCCAGTACTTC. Drawing the rest from reference TRBV11-2 and TRBJ2-5, the complete variable domain is EAGVAQSPRYKIIEKRQSVAFWCNPISGHATLYWYQQILGQGPKLLIQFQNNGVVDDSQLPKDRFSAERLKGVDSTLKIQPAKLEDSAVYLCASSLGTSEGMTQYFGPGTRLLVL.

This clone was seen a single time. This CDR3 is CASSRQGNEQYF. CDR3 DNA sequence: TGTGCCAGCAGCCGACAGGGGAACGAGCAGTACTTC. The chain employs TRBV3-1 (or the pseudogene TRBV3-2) and TRBJ2-7; 8 bases map to TRBD1. V shed 4 bases and J 5 bases; nucleotides not matched to a gene: 1. Germline CDR1 and CDR2: LGHDT and YNNKEL (reference sequence). The CDR3 totals 12 residues.

The chain is built from TRBV10-3 and TRBJ1-2; 11 bases match TRBD1. The V gene's germline CDR1 is ENHRY and CDR2 SYGVKD. Losses at the gene ends were 6 bases for V and 8 bases for J; bases not matched to a gene: 8. The CDR3 is 14 amino acids. The CDR3 sequence: CAISPPGQGVGYTF. CDR3 nucleotide sequence: TGTGCCATCAGCCCCCCGGGACAGGGGGTAGGCTACACCTTC.

This clone was detected only once. CDR3 loop: CAISDQVNTEAFF. CDR3 bases: TGTGCCATCAGTGATCAGGTGAACACTGAAGCTTTCTTT. The J gene is TRBJ1-1, the V gene TRBV10-3; D is ambiguous. The CDR3 length is 13 residues. CDR1 and CDR2 (germline): ENHRY, SYGVKD. V was shortened by 3 bases and J by 0 bases, with 5 bases between the two germline ends.

The chain couples TRBV7-3 to TRBJ2-1, with D maybe TRBD2 (5 bases). Germline V gives CDR1 SGHTA, CDR2 FQGTGA. The CDR3 covers 14 residues. The V end lost 1 base, the J end lost 10 bases, and 14 bases lay between the germline ends. The CDR3 region has the DNA TGTGCCAGCAGCTTAATCGGCGGAGGAAGGGAGCAGTTCTTC. Its protein is CASSLIGGGREQFF.

CDR3 sequence reads: CASSLTSGNTGELFF. The CDR3 nucleotides are TGTGCCAGCAGCCTGACTAGCGGCAACACCGGGGAGCTGTTTTTT. This sequence joins TRBV11-3 and TRBJ2-2, with TRBD2 identical over 9 bases. Germline V gene data show CDR1 as SGHNT and CDR2 as YENEEA. This CDR3 is built from 15 residues. V shed 5 bases, J shed 2 bases, and the junction held 3 bases outside the gene matches.